The clone carrying this T cell receptor beta chain has more than one count but fewer than ten. Its antigen is as yet unknown. This record belongs to a study of cytomegalovirus exposure and HLA in healthy donors. Regarding the study as a whole: By HLA locus, TCR association rates varied in a later analysis, with DRB1 showing the most and HLA-C the fewest. Reports state that TCR beta sequences accurately predicted most subjects' HLA-A and HLA-B alleles.

CDR3 length equals 13 residues. Germline CDR1 is MDHEN and CDR2 is SYDVKM. Unmatched junction bases numbered 7, after V lost 11 bases and J lost 1 base. The PCR made use of 60 Vbeta and 13 Jbeta primers. Libraries were prepared by immunoSEQ multiplex PCR; TCRdb keeps only in-frame clonotypes and omits some of them. The sample yields some 100,000 clones, about four fifths seen once. All donors participated as healthy donors of bone marrow. This TCR was recovered from a woman aged 25 to 39 in good health and CMV-seronegative. Sequencing was performed on PBMCs. This chain joins TRBV28 and TRBJ1-1; 7 bases map to TRBD1. CDR3 DNA: TGTGCCTTGAAGGGGGCGTCGAACACTGAAGCTTTCTTT. This encodes CALKGASNTEAFF.